Following are 18 T cell receptor beta chains from one sample sequenced in a study of T cell responses to AZD1222 COVID-19 vaccine. The table came from immunoSEQ multiplex PCR; TCRdb's copy has only in-frame clones and leaves some out. The profile shows around 140,000 clones, over 85% of them singletons. The source was peripheral blood, collected on day 0 of AZD1222 vaccination. All receptors come from an adult in good health.

This chain connects TRBV5-8 to TRBJ1-6; D gene ambiguous. V was trimmed by 3 bases and J by 11 bases, leaving 18 bases between them. This CDR3 region has 15 residues. The germline CDR1 and CDR2 sequences are SGHTS and YDEGEE. The CDR3 nucleotides are TGTGCCAGCAGCTCTGACCCCTTTGAGGAGGCACCCCTCCACTTT. It translates to CASSSDPFEEAPLHF.

The V call is TRBV27, the J call TRBJ2-4; no reliable D call. Germline CDR1 is MNHEY and CDR2 is SMNVEV (reference sequence). Trimming left V 4 bases short and J 10 bases short, with 29 bases between. The CDR3 spans 18 residues. The CDR3: CASSYSLPGIRTVGIQYF. As DNA, the CDR3 is TGTGCCAGCAGTTATTCACTACCGGGCATAAGGACGGTGGGGATTCAGTACTTC.

V usage is TRBV7-2 and J usage is TRBJ2-1; D tentatively fits TRBD1 or TRBD2 (6 bases each). CDR3 size: 16 residues. Germline assignment: CDR1 SGHTA and CDR2 FQGNSA. V was pared by 2 bases and J by 3 bases, with 14 bases between. The CDR3 loop is CASSLRGANVYNEQFF. In DNA form, the CDR3 reads TGTGCCAGCAGCTTAAGGGGGGCGAACGTCTACAATGAGCAGTTCTTC.

The chain recombines TRBV4-1 with TRBJ2-1; D gene ambiguous. Germline CDR1 reads MGHRA; CDR2 reads YSYEKL. This CDR3 region has 14 residues. V shed 4 bases and J shed 3 bases, with 10 bases lying between them. In DNA, the CDR3 is TGCGCCAGCAGCCCCACAGTACACTACAATGAGCAGTTCTTC. It translates to CASSPTVHYNEQFF.

The J gene is TRBJ2-7, the V gene TRBV7-2, with 11 bases identical to TRBD2. V trimming: 4 bases; J trimming: 6 bases; junction bases outside the gene matches: 11. Germline values: CDR1 SGHTA, CDR2 FQGNSA. This CDR3 region has 16 residues. The CDR3 nucleotides are TGTGCCAGCAGCTGGGTACCGGGACTAGCGGAACCCGAGCAGTACTTC. Translating it yields CASSWVPGLAEPEQYF.

The chain links TRBV5-4 to TRBJ1-4, with 7 bases aligning to TRBD1. The germline V gene encodes CDR1 SGHNT and CDR2 YYREEE (reference sequence). The CDR3 is 14 amino acids. The J segment lost 5 bases and the V segment lost 4 bases, leaving 5 bases of the junction unmatched. CDR3 amino acids: CASSRRQGNEKLFF. The DNA of the CDR3 is TGTGCCAGCAGCCGAAGACAGGGCAATGAAAAACTGTTTTTT.

There are a few counts of this clone. This chain uses TRBV30 with TRBJ2-3; no clear D gene. The CDR3 extends over 11 amino acids. Germline CDR1 and CDR2: GTSNPN and SVGIG (reference sequence). The V end lost 0 bases, the J end lost 6 bases, and 4 bases lay between the germline ends. DNA of the CDR3: TGTGCCTGGAGTGTGGTTGATACGCAGTATTTT. Protein product: CAWSVVDTQYF.

V usage is TRBV3-1 (or the pseudogene TRBV3-2) and J usage is TRBJ1-1, with no clear D. Trimming took off 0 bases at V and 8 bases at J, with 1 base between the two ends. From germline, CDR1 is LGHDT and CDR2 YNNKEL (reference sequence). CDR3 length: 10 amino acids. This chain's CDR3 is CASSQDEAFF. The CDR3 nucleotides are TGTGCCAGCAGCCAAGACGAAGCTTTCTTT.

As concerns this clone: Germline and junction disagree at one end, which may indicate a read error. The rearrangement uses TRBV11-2 and TRBJ2-7; D is unresolved. The CDR3 loop spans 16 amino acids. The germline CDR1 and CDR2 sequences are SGHAT and FQNNGV. CDR3 DNA sequence: TGTGCCAGCAGCCTAGAGAGTGGGAACTACCCCTACGAGCAGTACTTC. Translating gives CASSLESGNYPYEQYF.

The chain uses TRBV19 and TRBJ2-4; tentatively, D is TRBD2 (6 bases). The CDR3 loop spans 16 amino acids. The V gene's germline CDR1 is LNHDA and CDR2 SQIVND (reference sequence). V shed 4 bases and J shed 3 bases, with 16 bases lying between them. The CDR3 region has the DNA TGTGCCAGTAGTACCCCGTCCGGGAGAGTCAAAAACATTCAGTACTTC. This codes for CASSTPSGRVKNIQYF.

This clone has a handful of counts. The chain is built from TRBV7-2 and TRBJ2-2; perhaps D is TRBD1 or TRBD2 (6 bases each). Germline CDR1 is SGHTA and CDR2 is FQGNSA. This CDR3 spans 15 amino acids. Trimming cost V 5 bases and J 3 bases, with 13 bases left between them. The DNA for the CDR3 is TGTGCCAGCAGCCTGCTACGGGGGCACACCGGGGAGCTGTTTTTT. Amino acids: CASSLLRGHTGELFF.

Only one count was recorded for this clone. The J gene is TRBJ2-3, the V gene TRBV10-3, with TRBD2 as a possible D gene (6 bases). CDR3 length equals 14 residues. Germline V lookup: CDR1 ENHRY, CDR2 SYGVKD. V was shortened by 7 bases and J by 0 bases, with 11 bases between the two germline ends. The CDR3: CAIKEGRSTDTQYF. The CDR3, as DNA: TGTGCCATCAAGGAGGGTCGGAGCACAGATACGCAGTATTTT.

The CDR3, as DNA: TGTGCCAGCAGGGGACAGGCTAGCGTCTATGGCTACACCTTC. This sequence encodes CASRGQASVYGYTF. V and J are TRBV2 and TRBJ1-2, with 8 bases matching TRBD1. The V gene end was trimmed by 6 bases and the J gene end by 4 bases; junction bases not matched to a gene: 7. The CDR3 is 14 amino acids. Per germline, CDR1 SNHLY and CDR2 FYNNEI.

The rearrangement links TRBV15 to TRBJ1-5, with TRBD1 matching 7 bases. The CDR3 is made up of 14 amino acids. V lost 1 base to trimming and J lost 7 bases; unmatched junction nucleotides: 4. Germline V lookup: CDR1 LNHNV, CDR2 YYDKDF (reference sequence). CDR3 DNA: TGTGCCACCAGCAGAGGGGGACAGATACAGCCCCAGCATTTT. As protein: CATSRGGQIQPQHF. Full variable domain (missing parts from reference TRBV15 and TRBJ1-5): DAMVIQNPRYQVTQFGKPVTLSCSQTLNHNVMYWYQQKSSQAPKLLFHYYDKDFNNEADTPDNFQSRRPNTSFCFLDIRSPGLGDTAMYLCATSRGGQIQPQHFGDGTRLSIL.

The V and J genes are TRBV28 and TRBJ1-1; maybe TRBD1 (6 bases). Germline lookup yields CDR1 MDHEN and CDR2 SYDVKM. V shed 4 bases and J shed 0 bases, with 12 bases lying between them. The CDR3 length is 15 residues. The CDR3: CASSSPGQLNTEAFF. In nucleotides, the CDR3 is TGTGCCAGCAGTTCCCCCGGACAGTTGAACACTGAAGCTTTCTTT.

This chain joins TRBV5-4 and TRBJ2-5; 7 bases are a match to TRBD1. Germline V gene lookup returns CDR1 SGHNT and CDR2 YYREEE (reference sequence). Trimming cost V 0 bases and J 5 bases; bases outside gene matches: 7. This CDR3 has 15 amino acids. CDR3 residues: CASSLEGAPWETQYF. CDR3 sequence (DNA): TGTGCCAGCAGCTTGGAGGGGGCCCCTTGGGAGACCCAGTACTTC.

This chain joins TRBV5-5 and TRBJ2-2; 11 bases are shared with TRBD2. Germline V gene sequence: CDR1 SGHKS, CDR2 YYEKEE (reference sequence). Germline trimming cut 4 bases from V and 2 bases from J; bases unmatched to any gene: 10. CDR3 length: 18 residues. The CDR3 reads CASSQDPLAGVNTGELFF. The CDR3 nucleotides read TGTGCCAGCAGCCAAGACCCACTAGCGGGGGTTAACACCGGGGAGCTGTTTTTT. Full variable domain (missing parts from reference TRBV5-5 and TRBJ2-2): DAGVTQSPTHLIKTRGQQVTLRCSPISGHKSVSWYQQVLGQGPQFIFQYYEKEERGRGNFPDRFSARQFPNYSSELNVNALLLGDSALYLCASSQDPLAGVNTGELFFGEGSRLTVL.

The chain uses TRBV11-1 and TRBJ2-7, with TRBD2 matching 7 bases. The CDR3 is made up of 14 amino acids. Per germline, CDR1 SGHAT and CDR2 FQDESV (reference sequence). The ends lost 4 bases at V and 4 bases at J; junction bases unmatched: 7. CDR3 sequence reads: CASSSPGTTYEQYF. The CDR3 coding sequence is TGTGCCAGCAGCTCCCCCGGGACTACGTACGAGCAGTACTTC.